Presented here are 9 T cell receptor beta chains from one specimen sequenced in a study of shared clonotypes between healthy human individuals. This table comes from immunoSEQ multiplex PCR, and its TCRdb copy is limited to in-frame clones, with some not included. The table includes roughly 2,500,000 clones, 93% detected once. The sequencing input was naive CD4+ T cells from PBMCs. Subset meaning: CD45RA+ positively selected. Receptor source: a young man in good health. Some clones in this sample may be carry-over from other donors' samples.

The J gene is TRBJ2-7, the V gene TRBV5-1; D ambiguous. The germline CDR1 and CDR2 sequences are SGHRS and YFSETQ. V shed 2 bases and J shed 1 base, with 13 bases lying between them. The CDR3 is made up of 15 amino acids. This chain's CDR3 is CASSFSPAGSYEQYF. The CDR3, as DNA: TGCGCCAGCAGCTTCTCCCCGGCAGGATCCTACGAGCAGTACTTC. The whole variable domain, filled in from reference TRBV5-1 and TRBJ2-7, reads KAGVTQTPRYLIKTRGQQVTLSCSPISGHRSVSWYQQTPGQGLQFLFEYFSETQRNKGNFPGRFSGRQFSNSRSEMNVSTLELGDSALYLCASSFSPAGSYEQYFGPGTRLTVT.

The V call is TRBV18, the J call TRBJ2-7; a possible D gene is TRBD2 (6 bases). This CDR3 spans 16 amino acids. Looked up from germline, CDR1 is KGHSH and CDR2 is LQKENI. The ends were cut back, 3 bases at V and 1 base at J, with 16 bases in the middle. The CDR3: CASSPALSGLSYEQYF. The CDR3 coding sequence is TGTGCCAGCTCACCCGCCCTATCAGGACTATCCTACGAGCAGTACTTC. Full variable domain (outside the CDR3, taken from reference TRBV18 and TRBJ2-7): NAGVMQNPRHLVRRRGQEARLRCSPMKGHSHVYWYRQLPEEGLKFMVYLQKENIIDESGMPKERFSAEFPKEGPSILRIQQVVRGDSAAYFCASSPALSGLSYEQYFGPGTRLTVT.

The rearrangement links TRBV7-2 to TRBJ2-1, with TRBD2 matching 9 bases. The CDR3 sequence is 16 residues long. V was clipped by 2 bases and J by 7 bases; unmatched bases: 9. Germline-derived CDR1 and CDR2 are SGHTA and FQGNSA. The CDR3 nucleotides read TGTGCCAGCAGCTTAACGCCGACTAGCGGAGGAAATGAGCAGTTCTTC. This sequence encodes CASSLTPTSGGNEQFF.

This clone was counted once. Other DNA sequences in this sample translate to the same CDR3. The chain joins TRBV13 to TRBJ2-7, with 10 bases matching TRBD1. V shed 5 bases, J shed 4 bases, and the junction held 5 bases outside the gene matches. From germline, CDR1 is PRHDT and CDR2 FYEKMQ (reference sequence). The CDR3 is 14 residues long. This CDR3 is CASSPRDRGYEQYF. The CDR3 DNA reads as TGTGCCAGCAGCCCCCGGGACAGGGGTTACGAGCAGTACTTC. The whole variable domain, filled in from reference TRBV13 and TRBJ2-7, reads AAGVIQSPRHLIKEKRETATLKCYPIPRHDTVYWYQQGPGQDPQFLISFYEKMQSDKGSIPDRFSAQQFSDYHSELNMSSLELGDSALYFCASSPRDRGYEQYFGPGTRLTVT.

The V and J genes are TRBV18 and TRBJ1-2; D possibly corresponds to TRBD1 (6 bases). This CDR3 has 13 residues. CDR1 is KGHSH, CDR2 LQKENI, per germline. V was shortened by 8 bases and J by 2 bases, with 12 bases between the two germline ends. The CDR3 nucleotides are TGTGCCAGCGCGGGGGCAGGGAACTATGGCTACACCTTC. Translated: CASAGAGNYGYTF.

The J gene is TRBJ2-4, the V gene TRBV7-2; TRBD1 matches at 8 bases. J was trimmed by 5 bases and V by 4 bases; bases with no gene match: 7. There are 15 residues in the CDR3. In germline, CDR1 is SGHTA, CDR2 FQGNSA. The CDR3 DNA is TGTGCCAGCAGCTCATACTCCAGGGGGCAAAACATTCAGTACTTC. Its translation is CASSSYSRGQNIQYF. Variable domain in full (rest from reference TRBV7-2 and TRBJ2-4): GAGVSQSPSNKVTEKGKDVELRCDPISGHTALYWYRQSLGQGLEFLIYFQGNSAPDKSGLPSDRFSAERTGGSVSTLTIQRTQQEDSAVYLCASSSYSRGQNIQYFGAGTRLSVL.

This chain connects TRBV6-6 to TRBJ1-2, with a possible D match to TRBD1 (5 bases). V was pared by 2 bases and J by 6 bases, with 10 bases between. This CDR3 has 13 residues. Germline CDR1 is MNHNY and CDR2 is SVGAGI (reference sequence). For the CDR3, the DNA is TGTGCCAGCAGTTACGGCAGGGAGGATGGCTACACCTTC. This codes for CASSYGREDGYTF.

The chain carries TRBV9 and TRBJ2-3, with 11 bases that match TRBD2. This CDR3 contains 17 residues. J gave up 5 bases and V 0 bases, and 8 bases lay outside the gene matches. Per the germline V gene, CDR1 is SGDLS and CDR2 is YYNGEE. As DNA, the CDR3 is TGTGCCAGCAGCGTAGGCCGGACTAGCGGGCCCTTAGATACGCAGTATTTT. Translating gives CASSVGRTSGPLDTQYF. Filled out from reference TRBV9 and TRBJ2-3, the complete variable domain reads DSGVTQTPKHLITATGQRVTLRCSPRSGDLSVYWYQQSLDQGLQFLIQYYNGEERAKGNILERFSAQQFPDLHSELNLSSLELGDSALYFCASSVGRTSGPLDTQYFGPGTRLTVL.

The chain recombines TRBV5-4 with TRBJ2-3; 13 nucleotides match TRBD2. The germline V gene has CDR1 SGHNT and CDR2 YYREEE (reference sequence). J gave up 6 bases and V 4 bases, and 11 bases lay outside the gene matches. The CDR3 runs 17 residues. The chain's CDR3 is CASSGDTGLAGLDTQYF. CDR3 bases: TGTGCCAGCAGCGGTGATACGGGACTAGCGGGGTTGGATACGCAGTATTTT.